The 26 T cell receptor beta chains listed next were all sequenced from one sample in a study of CD8+CD57+ T cells in acquired aplastic anemia. Genomic DNA provided the template from which TCR beta VDJ and CDR3 profiles were obtained. MiXCR was run by TCRdb on the reads, yielding one entry per CDR3 protein. The sample gives around 430,000 distinct CDR3 sequences, around 30% of which show up once; around 0.82% is in the top ten. Patients picked for sequencing had shown CD8+CD57+ cell expansion detected by flow cytometry. Input material: sorted CD4+, CD8+, or CD8+CD57+ T cells (not recorded which) from PBMCs. The receptors were sampled from a human donor with aplastic anemia.

This clonotype was seen repeatedly, ten times or more. The chain recombines TRBV25-1 with TRBJ1-2; D remains ambiguous. V lost 4 bases and J 0 bases, leaving 9 bases between the germline ends. Germline loops: CDR1 MGHDK, CDR2 SYGVNS. This CDR3 spans 14 amino acids. Here the CDR3 reads CASSGPEANYGYTF. The CDR3 nucleotides read TGTGCCAGCAGTGGGCCAGAGGCTAACTATGGCTACACCTTC.

The gene calls are TRBV20-1 and TRBJ1-5; D uncertain. Trimming took 4 bases from V and 0 from J, leaving 19 bases between them. The CDR3 totals 17 residues. Per germline, CDR1 DFQATT and CDR2 SNEGSKA (reference sequence). The DNA for the CDR3 is TGCAGTGCTACCCGACGAGCCACGACGTATAGCAATCAGCCCCAGCATTTT. Its protein is CSATRRATTYSNQPQHF.

This clonotype was counted many times. The genes are TRBV19 and TRBJ2-7; D call uncertain. Germline V gene lookup returns CDR1 LNHDA and CDR2 SQIVND (reference sequence). The V end was cut by 2 bases, the J end by 2 bases, with 10 bases between. This CDR3 has 14 residues. This chain's CDR3 is CASSIPRRPYEQYF. Here the CDR3 DNA reads TGTGCCAGTAGTATACCCCGACGGCCCTACGAGCAGTACTTC.

This chain uses TRBV25-1 with TRBJ1-2, with no clear D. Germline V gene data show CDR1 as MGHDK and CDR2 as SYGVNS. This CDR3 has 16 residues. V lost 6 bases and J lost 4, with 21 bases in between. The CDR3 DNA is TGTGCCAGCAGCTCGAGGATCCTACAAGTCCTCTATGGCTACACCTTC. As protein: CASSSRILQVLYGYTF.

This clonotype came up many times. V and J are TRBV7-9 and TRBJ2-7; D might be TRBD1 or TRBD2, each matching 5 bases. Trimming cost V 2 bases and J 0 bases, with 8 bases left between them. The CDR3 length is 14 residues. Germline loops: CDR1 SEHNR, CDR2 FQNEAQ (reference sequence). CDR3 protein: CASSLSGTSYEQYF. In DNA form, the CDR3 reads TGTGCCAGCAGCTTATCCGGGACCTCCTACGAGCAGTACTTC. Supplemented by reference TRBV7-9 and TRBJ2-7, the full variable domain reads DTGVSQNPRHKITKRGQNVTFRCDPISEHNRLYWYRQTLGQGPEFLTYFQNEAQLEKSRLLSDRFSAERPKGSFSTLEIQRTEQGDSAMYLCASSLSGTSYEQYFGPGTRLTVT.

This clonotype was observed many times. The rearrangement links TRBV29-1 to TRBJ2-5; D gene ambiguous. The V end was cut by 7 bases, the J end by 5 bases, with 14 bases between. The CDR3 has 12 amino acids. CDR1 is SQVTM and CDR2 is ANQGSEA in the germline V gene. The CDR3 loop reads CSGKHGAETQYF. The CDR3 DNA is TGCAGCGGTAAACATGGAGCGGAGACCCAGTACTTC.

This clonotype has just a few counts. The chain joins TRBV24-1 to TRBJ1-2; D perhaps matches TRBD1 (5 bases). Germline CDR1 KGHDR, CDR2 SFDVKD. Trimming removed 1 base from V and 6 bases from J, with 32 bases in between. This CDR3 has 21 amino acids. The CDR3 spells CATSDLGIEKERGQKYDGYTF. In DNA form, the CDR3 reads TGTGCCACCAGTGATTTAGGAATTGAGAAGGAAAGGGGTCAGAAGTACGATGGCTACACCTTC.

The V gene is TRBV29-1, the J gene TRBJ1-1; D unresolved. The CDR3 is 11 amino acids. CDR1 and CDR2 (germline): SQVTM, ANQGSEA. Trimming removed 5 bases at V and 5 bases at J, with 9 bases between. The CDR3 DNA reads TGCAGCGTTAACACGGGGACTGAAGCTTTCTTT. Its protein is CSVNTGTEAFF.

V gene TRBV5-1 combines with J gene TRBJ1-1; TRBD1 aligns across 8 bases. V trimming: 4 bases; J trimming: 7 bases; junction bases outside the gene matches: 12. From germline, CDR1 is SGHRS and CDR2 YFSETQ. CDR3 length: 15 amino acids. The CDR3: CASSRNQGATNEAFF. CDR3 bases: TGCGCCAGCAGCAGAAACCAGGGGGCAACTAATGAAGCTTTCTTT. Full variable domain (missing parts from reference TRBV5-1 and TRBJ1-1): KAGVTQTPRYLIKTRGQQVTLSCSPISGHRSVSWYQQTPGQGLQFLFEYFSETQRNKGNFPGRFSGRQFSNSRSEMNVSTLELGDSALYLCASSRNQGATNEAFFGQGTRLTVV.

CDR3 sequence: CATSDWTLAQPQHF. CDR3 sequence (DNA): TGTGCCACCAGTGATTGGACATTAGCTCAGCCCCAGCATTTT. The chain couples TRBV24-1 to TRBJ1-5, with TRBD1 as a possible D gene (5 bases). V gave up 2 bases and J gave up 6 bases, with 10 bases separating them. This CDR3 has 14 amino acids. Germline CDR1 KGHDR, CDR2 SFDVKD.

V is TRBV7-2 and J is TRBJ2-7; TRBD2 matches at 10 bases. Trimming removed 6 bases from V and 0 bases from J; junction bases left unmatched: 5. The germline V gene encodes CDR1 SGHTA and CDR2 FQGNSA. This CDR3 region has 15 residues. In DNA form, the CDR3 reads TGTGCCAGCAGGGAATCTAGCGGGAGCTCCTACGAGCAGTACTTC. This codes for CASRESSGSSYEQYF. Full variable domain (rest looked up from reference TRBV7-2 and TRBJ2-7): GAGVSQSPSNKVTEKGKDVELRCDPISGHTALYWYRQSLGQGLEFLIYFQGNSAPDKSGLPSDRFSAERTGGSVSTLTIQRTQQEDSAVYLCASRESSGSSYEQYFGPGTRLTVT.

This clonotype was seen ten or more times. This chain's CDR3 is CASAGTGGYNEQFF. CDR3 DNA: TGTGCCAGCGCCGGGACAGGGGGCTACAATGAGCAGTTCTTC. This chain links TRBV2 with TRBJ2-1; TRBD1 agrees at 11 bases. The CDR3 covers 14 residues. In germline, CDR1 is SNHLY, CDR2 FYNNEI. Trimming removed 8 bases from V and 3 bases from J; junction bases left unmatched: 3.

This clonotype was counted between two and nine times. The rearrangement links TRBV19 to TRBJ2-7; D may be TRBD2 (6 bases). CDR1 is LNHDA and CDR2 is SQIVND in the germline V gene (reference sequence). V gave up 11 bases and J gave up 7 bases, with 24 bases separating them. CDR3 size: 14 residues. The CDR3 coding sequence is TGTGCCTGGAGTGGAACGGTCCGAGGAGGGGAGCAGTACTTC. Protein: CAWSGTVRGGEQYF.

This chain connects TRBV18 to TRBJ2-2, with D uncertain. Germline values: CDR1 KGHSH, CDR2 LQKENI. CDR3 length: 15 residues. V lost 2 bases to trimming and J lost 0 bases, with 7 bases between them. Written as DNA, the CDR3 is TGTGCCAGCTCACCAGAGCAAACGAACACCGGGGAGCTGTTTTTT. This codes for CASSPEQTNTGELFF.

This clonotype was counted a single time. A read error may explain this, as a much larger clone is one base away. A read error is likely, as this CDR3 ends without the conserved phenylalanine or tryptophan. J is TRBJ1-2 and V is TRBV5-1, with TRBD1 matching 9 bases. This CDR3 has 13 residues. Trimming took 1 base from V and 11 from J; bases not matched to a gene: 6. CDR1 is SGHRS and CDR2 is YFSETQ in the germline V gene. The CDR3 DNA reads as TGCGCCAGCAGCTTGACGCGGGACAGGGCTTACACCCTC. As protein: CASSLTRDRAYTL.

The chain joins TRBV4-2 to TRBJ2-5; 9 bases line up with TRBD1. Looked up from germline, CDR1 is LGHNA and CDR2 is YNFKEQ. The V gene end was trimmed by 1 base and the J gene end by 5 bases; junction bases not matched to a gene: 8. The CDR3 length is 16 residues. The CDR3 protein is CASSQVEGQGWETQYF. CDR3 in DNA: TGTGCCAGCAGCCAAGTCGAGGGACAGGGTTGGGAGACCCAGTACTTC.

This clonotype was observed at least ten times. The V call is TRBV7-9, the J call TRBJ1-2; 9 nucleotides line up with TRBD1. The trim removed 5 bases at V and 4 bases at J, leaving 8 bases unmatched. CDR1 SEHNR and CDR2 FQNEAQ come from the germline V gene (reference sequence). The CDR3 consists of 15 residues. The chain's CDR3 is CASSLAGTGFYGYTF. In DNA form, the CDR3 reads TGTGCCAGCAGCCTCGCCGGGACAGGGTTCTATGGCTACACCTTC.

On this clonotype itself: Sequence at one end of the junction differs from germline and may be a read error. This chain's CDR3 is CAISVSYSGQTYEQYF. CDR3 sequence (DNA): TGTGCCATCAGTGTCTCATATAGCGGACAGACCTACGAGCAGTACTTC. V gene TRBV2 combines with J gene TRBJ2-7; either TRBD1 or TRBD2 may fit D (6 bases each). CDR3 size: 16 residues. Germline V gene lookup returns CDR1 SNHLY and CDR2 FYNNEI. The variable domain in full, with the rest retrieved from reference TRBV2 and TRBJ2-7, is EPEVTQTPSHQVTQMGQEVILRCVPISNHLYFYWYRQILGQKVEFLVSFYNNEISEKSEIFDDQFSVERPDGSNFTLKIRSTKLEDSAMYFCAISVSYSGQTYEQYFGPGTRLTVT.

As for this clonotype: This sequence may be a read error, since a much larger clone differs from it by one base. The chain uses TRBV10-3 and TRBJ1-5; 7 positions agree with TRBD1. After removal of 5 bases from V and 5 bases from J, the junction contained 9 bases not matched to a gene. The CDR3 totals 15 residues. Per the germline V gene, CDR1 is ENHRY and CDR2 is SYGVKD. The chain's CDR3 is CAISSNKGADQPQHF. Here the CDR3 DNA reads TGTGCCATCAGTTCAAATAAGGGGGCCGATCAGCCCCAGCATTTT.

This chain joins TRBV20-1 and TRBJ2-7; 11 positions agree with TRBD1. Germline-derived CDR1 and CDR2 are DFQATT and SNEGSKA (reference sequence). The CDR3 sequence is 15 residues long. V shed 4 bases and J 1 base; nucleotides not matched to a gene: 6. The CDR3 sequence: CSAILGTGGSYEQYF. The CDR3 coding sequence is TGCAGTGCTATCCTCGGGACAGGGGGATCCTACGAGCAGTACTTC.

This clonotype was detected ten times or more. The chain carries TRBV2 and TRBJ2-2; 7 nucleotides line up with TRBD1. With 7 bases clipped from V and 1 base from J, the junction kept 6 bases outside the gene matches. Germline V gene data show CDR1 as SNHLY and CDR2 as FYNNEI. The CDR3 is made up of 15 amino acids. CDR3 protein: CASTSQGENTGELFF. The CDR3 DNA sequence: TGTGCCAGCACCTCGCAGGGGGAGAACACCGGGGAGCTGTTTTTT.

The chain carries TRBV19 and TRBJ2-5; the match to TRBD1 covers 10 bases. V shed 10 bases and J 5 bases; nucleotides not matched to a gene: 13. This CDR3 contains 15 residues. Germline loops: CDR1 LNHDA, CDR2 SQIVND (reference sequence). The CDR3 DNA reads as TGTGCCACCAAGTACGAGGGACAGGGGATGGAGACCCAGTACTTC. It yields the protein CATKYEGQGMETQYF.

This clonotype has a handful of counts. This chain joins TRBV20-1 and TRBJ2-1, with D possibly TRBD2 on 6 matching bases. V was clipped by 6 bases and J by 4 bases, with 13 bases between them. CDR3 length: 13 amino acids. Germline-derived CDR1 and CDR2 are DFQATT and SNEGSKA (reference sequence). CDR3 nucleotides: TGCAGTGCACGGGAGCGGACATACAATGAGCAGTTCTTC. This codes for CSARERTYNEQFF.

This clonotype was observed a few times. The V gene is TRBV5-4, the J gene TRBJ2-7, with D perhaps TRBD1 (5 bases). Germline-derived CDR1 and CDR2 are SGHNT and YYREEE (reference sequence). This CDR3 is 16 amino acids long. V was clipped by 1 base and J by 0 bases, with 14 bases between them. CDR3 sequence reads: CASSLQQDLNSYEQYF. The CDR3 bases are TGTGCCAGCAGCTTGCAACAGGACCTTAACTCCTACGAGCAGTACTTC.

This clonotype has a handful of counts. A read error may be the cause here, since a much bigger clone is one base away. The V call is TRBV7-6, the J call TRBJ1-6; possibly TRBD1 for D (5 bases). The germline gives CDR1 SGHVS, CDR2 FNYEAQ. This CDR3 comprises 14 residues. The CDR3 sequence is CASSLGPYNSPPHF. The CDR3 DNA sequence: TGTGCCAGCAGCTTGGGGCCCTATAATTCACCCCCCCACTTT. The whole variable domain, remainder taken from reference TRBV7-6 and TRBJ1-6, is GAGVSQSPRYKVTKRGQDVALRCDPISGHVSLYWYRQALGQGPEFLTYFNYEAQQDKSGLPNDRFSAERPEGSISTLTIQRTEQRDSAMYRCASSLGPYNSPPHFGNGTRLTVT.

This clonotype has a handful of counts. The rearrangement links TRBV14 to TRBJ2-7, with 8 positions matching TRBD1. V trimming: 2 bases; J trimming: 3 bases; junction bases outside the gene matches: 6. Per the germline V gene, CDR1 is SGHDN and CDR2 is FVKESK. This CDR3 contains 15 residues. This CDR3 reads CASSQIGQGFYEQYF. Here the CDR3 DNA reads TGTGCCAGCAGCCAAATAGGACAGGGATTCTACGAGCAGTACTTC.